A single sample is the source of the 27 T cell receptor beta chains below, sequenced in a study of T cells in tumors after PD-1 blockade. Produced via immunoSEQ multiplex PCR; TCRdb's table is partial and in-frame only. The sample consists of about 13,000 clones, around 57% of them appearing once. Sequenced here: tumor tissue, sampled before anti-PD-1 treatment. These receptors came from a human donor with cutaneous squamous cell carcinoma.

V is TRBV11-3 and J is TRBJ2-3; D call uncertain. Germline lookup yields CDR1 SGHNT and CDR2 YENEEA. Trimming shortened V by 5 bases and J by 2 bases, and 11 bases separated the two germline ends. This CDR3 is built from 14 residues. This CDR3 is CASSHSGNTDTQYF. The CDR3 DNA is TGTGCCAGCAGCCACTCGGGCAACACAGATACGCAGTATTTT.

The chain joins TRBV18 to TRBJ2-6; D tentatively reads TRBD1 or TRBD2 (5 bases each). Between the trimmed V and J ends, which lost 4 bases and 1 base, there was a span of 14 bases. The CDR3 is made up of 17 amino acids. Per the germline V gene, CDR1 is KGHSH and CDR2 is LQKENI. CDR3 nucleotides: TGTGCCAGCTCACTGGGAGCAGGGCGTTCTGGGGCCAACGTCCTGACTTTC. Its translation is CASSLGAGRSGANVLTF. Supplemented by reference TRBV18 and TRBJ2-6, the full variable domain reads NAGVMQNPRHLVRRRGQEARLRCSPMKGHSHVYWYRQLPEEGLKFMVYLQKENIIDESGMPKERFSAEFPKEGPSILRIQQVVRGDSAAYFCASSLGAGRSGANVLTFGAGSRLTVL.

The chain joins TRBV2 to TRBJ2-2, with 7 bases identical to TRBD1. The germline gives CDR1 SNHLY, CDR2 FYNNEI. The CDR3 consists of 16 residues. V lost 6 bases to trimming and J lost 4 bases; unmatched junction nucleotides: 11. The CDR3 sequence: CASSPRGRGSTGELFF. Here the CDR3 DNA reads TGTGCCAGCAGCCCCCGGGGCAGGGGGAGCACCGGGGAGCTGTTTTTT.

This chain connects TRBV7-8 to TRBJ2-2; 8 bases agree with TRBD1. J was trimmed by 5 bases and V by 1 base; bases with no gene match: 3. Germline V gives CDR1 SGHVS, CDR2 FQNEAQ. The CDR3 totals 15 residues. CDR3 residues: CASSLGNRGTGELFF. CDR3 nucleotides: TGTGCCAGCAGCTTAGGGAACAGGGGGACCGGGGAGCTGTTTTTT.

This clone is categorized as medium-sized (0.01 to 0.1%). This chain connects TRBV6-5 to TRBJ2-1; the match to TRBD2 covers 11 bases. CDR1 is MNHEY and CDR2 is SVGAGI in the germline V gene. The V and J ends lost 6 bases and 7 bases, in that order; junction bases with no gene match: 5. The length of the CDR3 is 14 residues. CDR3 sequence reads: CASRLAGAANEQFF. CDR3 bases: TGTGCCAGCAGACTAGCGGGGGCCGCGAATGAGCAGTTCTTC.

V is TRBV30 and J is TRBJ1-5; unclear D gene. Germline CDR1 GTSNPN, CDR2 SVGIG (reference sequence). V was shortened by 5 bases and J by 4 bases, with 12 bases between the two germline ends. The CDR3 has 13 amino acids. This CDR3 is CAWGKETNQPQHF. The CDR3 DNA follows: TGTGCCTGGGGCAAGGAAACGAATCAGCCCCAGCATTTT.

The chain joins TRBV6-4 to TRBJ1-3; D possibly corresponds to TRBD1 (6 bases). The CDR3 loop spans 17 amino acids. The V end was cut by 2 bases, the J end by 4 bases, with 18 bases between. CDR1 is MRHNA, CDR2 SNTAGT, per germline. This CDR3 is CASSDPFRGASGNTIYF. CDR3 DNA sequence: TGTGCCAGCAGTGACCCCTTCCGGGGGGCGAGCGGAAACACCATATATTTT.

CDR3 loop: CASSLSAVYEQYF. The DNA for the CDR3 is TGTGCCAGCAGCTTGTCAGCCGTCTACGAGCAGTACTTC. The J gene is TRBJ2-7, the V gene TRBV5-6, with D hard to call. V was shortened by 1 base and J by 3 bases, with 8 bases between the two germline ends. In germline, CDR1 is SGHDT, CDR2 YYEEEE. This CDR3 spans 13 amino acids.

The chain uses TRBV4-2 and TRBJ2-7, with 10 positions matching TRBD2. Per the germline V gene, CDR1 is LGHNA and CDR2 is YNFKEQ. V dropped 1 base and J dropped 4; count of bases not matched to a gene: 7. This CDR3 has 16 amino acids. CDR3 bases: TGTGCCAGCAGCCAAGTACCTAGCGGGAGTGGGTACGAGCAGTACTTC. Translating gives CASSQVPSGSGYEQYF.

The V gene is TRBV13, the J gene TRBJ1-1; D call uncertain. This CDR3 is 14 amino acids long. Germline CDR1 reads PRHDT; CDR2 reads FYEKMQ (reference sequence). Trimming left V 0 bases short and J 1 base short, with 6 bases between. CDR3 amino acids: CASSLGLRNTEAFF. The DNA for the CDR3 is TGTGCCAGCAGCTTAGGCCTAAGGAACACTGAAGCTTTCTTT. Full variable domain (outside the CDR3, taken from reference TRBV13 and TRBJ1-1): AAGVIQSPRHLIKEKRETATLKCYPIPRHDTVYWYQQGPGQDPQFLISFYEKMQSDKGSIPDRFSAQQFSDYHSELNMSSLELGDSALYFCASSLGLRNTEAFFGQGTRLTVV.

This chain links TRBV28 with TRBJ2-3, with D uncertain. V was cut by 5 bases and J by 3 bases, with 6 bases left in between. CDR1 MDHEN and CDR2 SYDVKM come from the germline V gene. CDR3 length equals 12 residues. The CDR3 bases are TGTGCCAGCAGTCGGATGACAGATACGCAGTATTTT. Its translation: CASSRMTDTQYF.

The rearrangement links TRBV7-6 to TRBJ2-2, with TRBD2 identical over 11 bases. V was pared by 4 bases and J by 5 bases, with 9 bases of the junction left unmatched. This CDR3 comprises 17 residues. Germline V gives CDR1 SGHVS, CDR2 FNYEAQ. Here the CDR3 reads CASSSQTSGMGTGELFF. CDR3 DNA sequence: TGTGCCAGCAGCTCCCAGACTAGCGGGATGGGGACCGGGGAGCTGTTTTTT. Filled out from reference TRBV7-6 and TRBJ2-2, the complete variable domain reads GAGVSQSPRYKVTKRGQDVALRCDPISGHVSLYWYRQALGQGPEFLTYFNYEAQQDKSGLPNDRFSAERPEGSISTLTIQRTEQRDSAMYRCASSSQTSGMGTGELFFGEGSRLTVL.

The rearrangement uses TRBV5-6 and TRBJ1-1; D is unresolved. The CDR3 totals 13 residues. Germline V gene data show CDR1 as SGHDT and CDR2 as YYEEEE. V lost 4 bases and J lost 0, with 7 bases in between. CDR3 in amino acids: CASSLMLNTEAFF. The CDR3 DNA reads TGTGCCAGCAGCCTAATGTTGAACACTGAAGCTTTCTTT.

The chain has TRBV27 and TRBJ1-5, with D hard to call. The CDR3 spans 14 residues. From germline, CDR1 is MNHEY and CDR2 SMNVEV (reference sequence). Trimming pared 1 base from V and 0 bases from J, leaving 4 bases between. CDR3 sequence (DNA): TGTGCCAGCAGTTTATTAGGTAGCAATCAGCCCCAGCATTTT. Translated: CASSLLGSNQPQHF.

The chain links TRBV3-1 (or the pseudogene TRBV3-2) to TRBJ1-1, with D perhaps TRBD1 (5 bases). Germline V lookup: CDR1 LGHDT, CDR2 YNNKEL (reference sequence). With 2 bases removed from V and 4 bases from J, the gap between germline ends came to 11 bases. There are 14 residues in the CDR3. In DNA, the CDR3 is TGTGCCAGCAGCCAACAGGGTGGGGGCACTGAAGCTTTCTTT. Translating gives CASSQQGGGTEAFF.

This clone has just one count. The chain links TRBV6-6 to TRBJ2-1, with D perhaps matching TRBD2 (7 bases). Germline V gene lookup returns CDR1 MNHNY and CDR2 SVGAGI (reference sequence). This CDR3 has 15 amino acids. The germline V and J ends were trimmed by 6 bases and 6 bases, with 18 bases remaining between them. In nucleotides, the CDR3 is TGTGCCAGCAGACACTCCGGGGGGCGAGGCAATGAGCAGTTCTTC. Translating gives CASRHSGGRGNEQFF.

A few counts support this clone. The CDR3 nucleotides read TGTGCCAGCAGCTTAGATCCACAGGGGGCCGGCGAGCAGTACTTC. This encodes CASSLDPQGAGEQYF. The chain carries TRBV7-2 and TRBJ2-7, with 9 bases aligning to TRBD1. The V segment lost 1 base and the J segment 6 bases; nucleotides outside the gene matches: 7. Germline CDR1 is SGHTA and CDR2 is FQGNSA. The CDR3 is made up of 15 amino acids.

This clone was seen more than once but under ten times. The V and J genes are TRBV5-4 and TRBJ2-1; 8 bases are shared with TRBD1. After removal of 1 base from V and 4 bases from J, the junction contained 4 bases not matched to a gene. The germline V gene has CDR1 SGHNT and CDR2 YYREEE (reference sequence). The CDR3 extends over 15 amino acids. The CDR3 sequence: CASSLTGGNYNEQFF. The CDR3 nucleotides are TGTGCCAGCAGCTTGACAGGGGGAAATTACAATGAGCAGTTCTTC.

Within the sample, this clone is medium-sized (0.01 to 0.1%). The CDR3: CASSPTGTGYNEQFF. The CDR3, as DNA: TGTGCCAGCAGTCCAACCGGGACAGGGTACAATGAGCAGTTCTTC. The V gene is TRBV6-2 or TRBV6-3, the J gene TRBJ2-1; TRBD1 aligns across 9 bases. In germline, CDR1 is MNHEY, CDR2 SVGEGT. This CDR3 contains 15 residues. Trimming at V came to 5 bases and at J to 4 bases, leaving 6 bases not matched to a gene.

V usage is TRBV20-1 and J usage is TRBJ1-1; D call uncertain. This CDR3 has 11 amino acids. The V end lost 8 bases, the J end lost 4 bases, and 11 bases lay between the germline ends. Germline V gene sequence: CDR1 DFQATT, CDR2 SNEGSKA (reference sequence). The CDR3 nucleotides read TGCAGTCGGTCGGGGATCACTGAAGCTTTCTTT. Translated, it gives CSRSGITEAFF.

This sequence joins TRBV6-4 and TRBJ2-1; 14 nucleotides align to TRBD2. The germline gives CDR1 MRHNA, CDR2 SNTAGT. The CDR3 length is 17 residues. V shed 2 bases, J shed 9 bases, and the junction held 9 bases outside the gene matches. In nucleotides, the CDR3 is TGTGCCAGCAGTGACCTTCCGACTAGCGGGGGGGCGAGTGAGCAGTTCTTC. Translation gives CASSDLPTSGGASEQFF.

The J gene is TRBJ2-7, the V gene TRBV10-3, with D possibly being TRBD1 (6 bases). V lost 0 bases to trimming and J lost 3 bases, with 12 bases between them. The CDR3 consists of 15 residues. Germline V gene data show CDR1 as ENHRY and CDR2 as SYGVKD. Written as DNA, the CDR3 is TGTGCCATCAGTGAGTCGATTAGAGGGGGCTACGAGCAGTACTTC. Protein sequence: CAISESIRGGYEQYF.

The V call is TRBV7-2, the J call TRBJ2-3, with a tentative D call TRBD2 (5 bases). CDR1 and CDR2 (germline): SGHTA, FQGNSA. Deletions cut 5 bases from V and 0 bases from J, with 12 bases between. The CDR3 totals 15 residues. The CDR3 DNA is TGTGCCAGCAGCCCCGACTACCTGAGCACAGATACGCAGTATTTT. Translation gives CASSPDYLSTDTQYF.

CDR3 amino acids: CAGGTHNTGELFF. The CDR3 coding sequence is TGTGCCGGCGGGACACATAACACCGGGGAGCTGTTTTTT. V and J are TRBV6-5 and TRBJ2-2; D tentatively fits TRBD1 or TRBD2 (6 bases each). Per the germline V gene, CDR1 is MNHEY and CDR2 is SVGAGI. The germline V and J ends were trimmed by 11 bases and 2 bases, with 12 bases remaining between them. This CDR3 spans 13 amino acids.

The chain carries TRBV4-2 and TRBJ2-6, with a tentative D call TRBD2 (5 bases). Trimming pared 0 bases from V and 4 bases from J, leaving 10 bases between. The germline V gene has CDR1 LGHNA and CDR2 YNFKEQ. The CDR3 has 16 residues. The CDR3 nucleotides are TGTGCCAGCAGCCAAGAGTCGGGGTCAGGGGCCAACGTCCTGACTTTC. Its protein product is CASSQESGSGANVLTF.

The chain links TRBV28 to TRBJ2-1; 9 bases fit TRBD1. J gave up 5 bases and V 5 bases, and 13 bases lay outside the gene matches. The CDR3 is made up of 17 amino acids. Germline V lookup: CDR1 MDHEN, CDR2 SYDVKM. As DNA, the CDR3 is TGTGCCAGCAGTCCCGAATACAGGGGGCGCTACGACAATGAGCAGTTCTTC. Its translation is CASSPEYRGRYDNEQFF. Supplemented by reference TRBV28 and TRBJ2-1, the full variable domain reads DVKVTQSSRYLVKRTGEKVFLECVQDMDHENMFWYRQDPGLGLRLIYFSYDVKMKEKGDIPEGYSVSREKKERFSLILESASTNQTSMYLCASSPEYRGRYDNEQFFGPGTRLTVL.

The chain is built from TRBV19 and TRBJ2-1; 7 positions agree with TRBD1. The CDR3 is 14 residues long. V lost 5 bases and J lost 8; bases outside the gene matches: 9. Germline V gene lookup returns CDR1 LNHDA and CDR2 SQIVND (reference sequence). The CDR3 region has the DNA TGTGCCAGTAGTTTGGTAGGGGGCTTCGATGAGCAGTTCTTC. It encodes CASSLVGGFDEQFF.